Below are 6 T cell receptor beta chains sequenced from a single sample in a study of cytomegalovirus exposure and HLA in healthy donors (dated by TCRdb to about 2017). Libraries were built with the immunoSEQ multiplex PCR assay. The multiplex PCR relied on a mix of 60 forward primers for TCR Vbeta segments and 13 reverse primers for TCR Jbeta segments. Sourced from immuneACCESS, this table was stored by TCRdb with only in-frame sequences that have V and J called. A share of the clones is absent; for the studies checked, an unresolved V gene accounts for under half, and the remainder has no known explanation. The table for this sample shows about 70,000 clones. The ten largest clones capture 2% to 3% of the sample. Input material: PBMCs. The source is a female donor in good health and CMV-seropositive.

The rearrangement uses TRBV4-3 and TRBJ2-5; D might be TRBD2 (5 bases). The CDR3 is 17 residues long. Germline-derived CDR1 and CDR2 are LGHNA and YSLEER. Trimming removed 0 bases from V and 4 bases from J, with 18 bases in between. This CDR3 reads CASSQDVASWMVETQYF. CDR3 coding DNA: TGCGCCAGCAGCCAAGATGTGGCTAGCTGGATGGTAGAGACCCAGTACTTC.

J is TRBJ2-1 and V is TRBV7-7; maybe TRBD2 (5 bases). The CDR3 loop spans 14 amino acids. Germline-derived CDR1 and CDR2 are SSHAT and FNYEAQ (reference sequence). V lost 2 bases and J 5 bases, leaving 10 bases between the germline ends. The CDR3 spells CASSLSGLDNEQFF. CDR3 sequence (DNA): TGTGCCAGCAGCTTATCGGGGTTGGACAATGAGCAGTTCTTC.

The V gene is TRBV7-2, the J gene TRBJ1-2; tentatively, D is TRBD1 (5 bases). Germline lookup yields CDR1 SGHTA and CDR2 FQGNSA. This CDR3 has 13 residues. V dropped 5 bases and J dropped 6 bases, with 13 bases sitting between them. The DNA of the CDR3 is TGTGCCAGCAGCGTCACAGGCCGCGATGGCTACACCTTC. This encodes CASSVTGRDGYTF.

The rearrangement joins TRBV30 to TRBJ2-2, with 9 bases identical to TRBD2. This CDR3 has 14 residues. Germline V gene data show CDR1 as GTSNPN and CDR2 as SVGIG (reference sequence). Germline trimming cut 2 bases from V and 4 bases from J; bases unmatched to any gene: 2. The CDR3 region is CAWSLAGFTGELFF. In DNA, the CDR3 is TGTGCCTGGAGTCTAGCGGGGTTCACCGGGGAGCTGTTTTTT.

The genes are TRBV19 and TRBJ2-1; 7 nucleotides match TRBD1. The CDR3 is 13 residues long. CDR1 LNHDA and CDR2 SQIVND come from the germline V gene (reference sequence). J was trimmed by 15 bases and V by 1 base; bases with no gene match: 9. The CDR3 DNA is TGTGCCAGTAGTATAGGGGGGACAGTGAGCACGTTCTTC. It codes for CASSIGGTVSTFF.

The rearrangement uses TRBV30 and TRBJ2-7; tentative D call: TRBD1 (5 bases). CDR3 length equals 14 residues. V lost 0 bases, J lost 2 bases, and 11 bases lay in between. CDR1 GTSNPN and CDR2 SVGIG come from the germline V gene (reference sequence). CDR3 region: CAWSVGVQAYEQYF. CDR3 bases: TGTGCCTGGAGTGTAGGGGTACAGGCCTACGAGCAGTACTTC.